The 21 T cell receptor beta chains reported below all come from one sample, sequenced in a study of blood T cell repertoires in COVID-19. TCRdb's table, derived via immunoSEQ multiplex PCR, lists solely in-frame clones and lacks some. This table holds some 310,000 clones, more than 75% found once. Sequenced: peripheral blood. All receptors derive from a man aged 45-65 years with active or convalescent COVID-19.

The CDR3 DNA is TGTGCCAGCTCACCACGGGGACAGGGGAACTACAATGAGCAGTTCTTC. It codes for CASSPRGQGNYNEQFF. This sequence joins TRBV18 and TRBJ2-1; 10 nucleotides agree with TRBD1. The V gene end was trimmed by 1 base and the J gene end by 3 bases; junction bases not matched to a gene: 3. This CDR3 region has 16 residues. Looked up from germline, CDR1 is KGHSH and CDR2 is LQKENI.

V is TRBV23-1 and J is TRBJ1-5, with TRBD1 identical over 9 bases. TRBV23-1 is an ORF, with its function uncertain. The V gene end was trimmed by 4 bases and the J gene end by 5 bases; junction bases not matched to a gene: 9. This CDR3 is 16 amino acids long. The CDR3 region is CASSPARQGGDQPQHF. CDR3 DNA: TGCGCCAGCAGTCCTGCCCGACAGGGGGGAGATCAGCCCCAGCATTTT.

This clone was seen just once. The genes are TRBV7-2 and TRBJ1-1; possibly TRBD1 for D (6 bases). Germline-derived CDR1 and CDR2 are SGHTA and FQGNSA. V was cut by 3 bases and J by 1 base, with 12 bases left in between. This CDR3 contains 15 residues. The CDR3 sequence: CASSFSGVQNTEAFF. CDR3 DNA: TGTGCCAGCAGCTTCTCAGGGGTTCAGAACACTGAAGCTTTCTTT.

This rearrangement joins TRBV30 to TRBJ1-1; D not certain. Germline V gene sequence: CDR1 GTSNPN, CDR2 SVGIG (reference sequence). CDR3 length equals 14 residues. Trimming pared 1 base from V and 5 bases from J, leaving 14 bases between. The CDR3 reads CAWSEAPGGTEAFF. CDR3 DNA: TGTGCCTGGAGTGAGGCCCCAGGAGGGACTGAAGCTTTCTTT.

This clone was counted once. V usage is TRBV6-2 or TRBV6-3 and J usage is TRBJ1-2, with TRBD1 matching over 10 bases. Germline values: CDR1 MNHEY, CDR2 SVGEGT. The CDR3 runs to 16 residues. With V trimmed by 2 bases and J by 4 bases, 7 bases remained unmatched. The CDR3 bases are TGTGCCAGCAGTTACGCGAGACAGGGGGCAGGCTATGGCTACACCTTC. Its translation is CASSYARQGAGYGYTF.

The chain has TRBV18 and TRBJ2-7; the match to TRBD2 covers 7 bases. The junction had 9 bases not matched to a gene; V was cut back by 6 bases and J by 7 bases. CDR1 is KGHSH and CDR2 is LQKENI in the germline V gene. CDR3 length: 13 residues. The CDR3 DNA follows: TGTGCCAGCTCCTCAAACGGCGGGGGAGAGCAGTACTTC. Its protein product is CASSSNGGGEQYF.

The V and J genes are TRBV5-1 and TRBJ2-7; perhaps TRBD2 as D (5 bases). This CDR3 region has 16 residues. V was pared by 7 bases and J by 0 bases, with 20 bases between. Looked up from germline, CDR1 is SGHRS and CDR2 is YFSETQ. As DNA, the CDR3 is TGCGCCAGCGGTGAGGGCGTTAGAAGGGACTCCTACGAGCAGTACTTC. Its translation is CASGEGVRRDSYEQYF.

V and J are TRBV7-9 and TRBJ2-2, with 7 bases lining up with TRBD2. Germline V lookup: CDR1 SEHNR, CDR2 FQNEAQ (reference sequence). V was pared by 5 bases and J by 7 bases, with 10 bases of the junction left unmatched. This CDR3 is 15 amino acids long. As DNA, the CDR3 is TGTGCCAGCAGCGTATCCGGGGCGGGAGACGGGGAGCTGTTTTTT. Translated, it gives CASSVSGAGDGELFF. Combining the CDR3 with reference TRBV7-9 and TRBJ2-2 gives the whole variable domain DTGVSQNPRHKITKRGQNVTFRCDPISEHNRLYWYRQTLGQGPEFLTYFQNEAQLEKSRLLSDRFSAERPKGSFSTLEIQRTEQGDSAMYLCASSVSGAGDGELFFGEGSRLTVL.

V and J are TRBV18 and TRBJ2-2; no definite D call. The V gene lost 3 bases and the J gene lost 0 bases, with 11 bases spanning the gap. The length of the CDR3 is 16 residues. Germline values: CDR1 KGHSH, CDR2 LQKENI. This chain's CDR3 is CASSPGSPTNTGELFF. The CDR3 DNA reads TGTGCCAGCTCACCGGGCAGCCCAACGAACACCGGGGAGCTGTTTTTT.

This chain joins TRBV18 and TRBJ2-1; the match to TRBD1 covers 9 bases. J gave up 4 bases and V 2 bases, and 3 bases lay outside the gene matches. There are 15 residues in the CDR3. Germline CDR1 KGHSH, CDR2 LQKENI. The CDR3 DNA reads TGTGCCAGCTCACCAACGGACAGGGGATACAATGAGCAGTTCTTC. Its protein is CASSPTDRGYNEQFF.

CDR3 nucleotides: TGTGCCAGCAGGGCCGGGACTAGCGCAGATACGCAGTATTTT. It translates to CASRAGTSADTQYF. The chain recombines TRBV2 with TRBJ2-3, with 10 bases identical to TRBD2. CDR1 is SNHLY, CDR2 FYNNEI, per germline. CDR3 length: 14 amino acids. Trimming took 6 bases from V and 4 from J; bases not matched to a gene: 4.

This chain connects TRBV6-2 or TRBV6-3 to TRBJ2-5, with 7 bases aligning to TRBD1. In germline, CDR1 is MNHEY, CDR2 SVGEGT. The ends lost 5 bases at V and 2 bases at J; junction bases unmatched: 8. This CDR3 has 15 amino acids. The CDR3: CASSLQGYWQETQYF. The CDR3 bases are TGTGCCAGCAGTCTACAGGGGTATTGGCAAGAGACCCAGTACTTC.

The chain combines TRBV4-2 with TRBJ2-3, with D possibly TRBD2 on 6 matching bases. Per the germline V gene, CDR1 is LGHNA and CDR2 is YNFKEQ. The CDR3 runs 16 residues. The V gene lost 1 base and the J gene lost 0 bases, with 11 bases spanning the gap. In DNA, the CDR3 is TGTGCCAGCAGCCAAGTGTTAGGGACTAGCACAGATACGCAGTATTTT. The encoded protein is CASSQVLGTSTDTQYF.

The table lists this clone with a count of one. The rearrangement joins TRBV19 to TRBJ2-2; 7 bases match TRBD1. CDR1 is LNHDA, CDR2 SQIVND, per germline (reference sequence). With 6 bases clipped from V and 1 base from J, the junction kept 2 bases outside the gene matches. The CDR3 totals 14 residues. CDR3 amino acids: CASRTGLNTGELFF. CDR3 nucleotide sequence: TGTGCCAGTAGGACAGGGTTGAACACCGGGGAGCTGTTTTTT. The complete variable domain, with remaining parts taken from reference TRBV19 and TRBJ2-2, reads DGGITQSPKYLFRKEGQNVTLSCEQNLNHDAMYWYRQDPGQGLRLIYYSQIVNDFQKGDIAEGYSVSREKKESFPLTVTSAQKNPTAFYLCASRTGLNTGELFFGEGSRLTVL.

DNA for the CDR3: TGTGCCAGCAGCTCTGGACAGGGGGTCGGAAACACCATATATTTT. Translated: CASSSGQGVGNTIYF. The rearrangement links TRBV7-3 to TRBJ1-3; 10 nucleotides align to TRBD1. After removal of 4 bases from V and 4 bases from J, the junction contained 4 bases not matched to a gene. This CDR3 is built from 15 residues. Germline assignment: CDR1 SGHTA and CDR2 FQGTGA.

The J gene is TRBJ2-1, the V gene TRBV6-2 or TRBV6-3; weak D call: TRBD1 (5 bases). Germline V CDR1 and CDR2: MNHEY, SVGEGT. CDR3 length equals 16 residues. V shed 5 bases and J shed 8 bases, with 22 bases lying between them. CDR3 amino acids: CASSNPPGQGTHEQFF. The DNA for the CDR3 is TGTGCCAGCAGTAACCCCCCCGGGCAGGGAACCCATGAGCAGTTCTTC.

CDR3: CASSAPGYSNQPQHF. The CDR3 DNA is TGTGCCAGCAGCGCTCCGGGGTATAGCAATCAGCCCCAGCATTTT. The chain couples TRBV9 to TRBJ1-5, with D hard to call. The CDR3 runs 15 residues. Germline lookup yields CDR1 SGDLS and CDR2 YYNGEE. Trimming shortened V by 3 bases and J by 0 bases, and 10 bases separated the two germline ends.

A note on this clone: The identical CDR3 is also encoded by other nucleotide sequences in the sample. The V call is TRBV4-3, the J call TRBJ1-1; D is uncertain. Germline assignment: CDR1 LGHNA and CDR2 YSLEER. V gave up 0 bases and J gave up 1 base, with 3 bases separating them. The CDR3 runs to 13 residues. The CDR3 sequence is CASSQDRNTEAFF. CDR3 nucleotide sequence: TGCGCCAGCAGCCAAGATCGGAACACTGAAGCTTTCTTT.

The V and J genes are TRBV5-1 and TRBJ2-7; TRBD2 agrees at 14 bases. This CDR3 region has 19 residues. J lost 2 bases, V lost 3 bases, and 13 bases had no gene match. In germline, CDR1 is SGHRS, CDR2 YFSETQ. Here the CDR3 DNA reads TGCGCCAGCAGCTCCCGGACTAGCGGGAGGTCAGAAGCCGCCTACGAGCAGTACTTC. Translating gives CASSSRTSGRSEAAYEQYF.

The rearrangement joins TRBV10-3 to TRBJ2-7; D is unresolved. CDR1 and CDR2 from the germline V gene are ENHRY and SYGVKD. V was shortened by 5 bases and J by 3 bases, with 5 bases between the two germline ends. The CDR3 loop spans 11 amino acids. The CDR3 region is CAISRDYEQYF. CDR3 DNA: TGTGCCATCAGTAGAGACTACGAGCAGTACTTC.

This chain connects TRBV13 to TRBJ2-3, with 10 bases fitting TRBD2. From germline, CDR1 is PRHDT and CDR2 FYEKMQ (reference sequence). After removal of 5 bases from V and 1 base from J, the junction contained 9 bases not matched to a gene. This CDR3 has 17 residues. The CDR3 region is CASSLHLAGGGTDTQYF. Written as DNA, the CDR3 is TGTGCCAGCAGCCTACATTTAGCGGGAGGAGGCACAGATACGCAGTATTTT.